The clone carrying this TCR beta chain appeared a few times. The antigen is not known. Then a second PCR, running roughly 6 to 12 cycles, was carried out with a sample-barcoded 5' primer and a J-beta primer mix. TCRdb passed the 5' RACE reads through MiXCR, listing each CDR3 protein once. The table records roughly 790,000 distinct CDR3 sequences, roughly two fifths of them present only once. The data are from a study of blood T cells in healthy people across ages. Regarding the study as a whole: PBMCs went unsorted, and a conclusive naive versus antigen-experienced comparison was therefore prevented. In the absence of known donor CMV status, changes in expanded clonotypes were possibly confounded. In older individuals, TCR beta diversity per million T cells was lower, falling roughly linearly with age.

Donors ranged from about 6 to 90 years old and were healthy Caucasians in Russia. The receptor was derived from a woman aged 55 to 70 in good health. The sample taken for sequencing was blood.

CDR3 sequence: CASSHIRDSSTDTQYF. CDR3 in DNA: TGTGCCAGCAGCCATATCCGGGACTCGTCCACAGATACGCAGTATTTT. This chain uses TRBV4-2 with TRBJ2-3; possible D gene TRBD2, 6 bases. Germline CDR1 LGHNA, CDR2 YNFKEQ. With 3 bases removed from V and 2 bases from J, the gap between germline ends came to 15 bases. The CDR3 length is 16 residues.